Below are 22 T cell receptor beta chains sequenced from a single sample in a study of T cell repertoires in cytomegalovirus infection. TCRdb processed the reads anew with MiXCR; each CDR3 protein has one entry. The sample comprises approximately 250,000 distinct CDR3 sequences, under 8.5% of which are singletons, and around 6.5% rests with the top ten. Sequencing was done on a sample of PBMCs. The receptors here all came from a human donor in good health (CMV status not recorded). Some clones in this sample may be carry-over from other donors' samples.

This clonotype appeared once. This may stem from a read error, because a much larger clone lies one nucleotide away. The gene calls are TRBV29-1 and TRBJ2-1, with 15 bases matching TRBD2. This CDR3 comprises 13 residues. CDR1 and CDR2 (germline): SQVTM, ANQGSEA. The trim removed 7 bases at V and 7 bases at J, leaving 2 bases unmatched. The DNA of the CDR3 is TGCAGCGATGGACTAGCGGGAGGGAATGAGCAGTTCTTC. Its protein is CSDGLAGGNEQFF.

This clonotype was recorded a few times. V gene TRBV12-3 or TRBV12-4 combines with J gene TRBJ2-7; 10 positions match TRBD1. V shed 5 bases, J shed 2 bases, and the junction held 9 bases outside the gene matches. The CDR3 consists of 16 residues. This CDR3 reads CASSRQTGTGAYEQYF. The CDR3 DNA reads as TGTGCCAGCAGTCGACAAACCGGGACAGGGGCCTACGAGCAGTACTTC.

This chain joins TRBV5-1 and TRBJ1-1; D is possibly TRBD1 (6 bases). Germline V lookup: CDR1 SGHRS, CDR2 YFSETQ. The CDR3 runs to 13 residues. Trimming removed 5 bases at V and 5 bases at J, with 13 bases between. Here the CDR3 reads CASRSGVGTEAFF. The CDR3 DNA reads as TGCGCCAGCAGGTCAGGGGTCGGTACTGAAGCTTTCTTT.

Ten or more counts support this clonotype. The CDR3 is CASCAGTSGGRITDTQYF. In DNA form, the CDR3 reads TGTGCCAGCTGCGCCGGGACTAGCGGGGGCCGGATTACAGATACGCAGTATTTT. The rearrangement links TRBV12-3 or TRBV12-4 to TRBJ2-3; TRBD2 matches at 14 bases. J was trimmed by 3 bases and V by 8 bases; bases with no gene match: 13. The CDR3 extends over 18 amino acids.

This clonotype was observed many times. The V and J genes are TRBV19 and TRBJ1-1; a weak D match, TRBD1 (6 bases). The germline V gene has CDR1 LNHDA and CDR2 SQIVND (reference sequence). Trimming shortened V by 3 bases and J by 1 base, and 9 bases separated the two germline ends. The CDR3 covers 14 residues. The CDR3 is CASSIGQPNTEAFF. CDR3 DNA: TGTGCCAGTAGTATCGGACAGCCGAACACTGAAGCTTTCTTT.

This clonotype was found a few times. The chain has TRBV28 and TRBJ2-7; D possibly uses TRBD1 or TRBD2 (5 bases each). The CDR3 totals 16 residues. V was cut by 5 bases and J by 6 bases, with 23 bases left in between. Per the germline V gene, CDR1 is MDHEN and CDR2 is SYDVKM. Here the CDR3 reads CASSLIPSGYGTEQYF. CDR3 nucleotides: TGTGCCAGCAGTCTCATACCGTCCGGGTATGGGACCGAGCAGTACTTC.

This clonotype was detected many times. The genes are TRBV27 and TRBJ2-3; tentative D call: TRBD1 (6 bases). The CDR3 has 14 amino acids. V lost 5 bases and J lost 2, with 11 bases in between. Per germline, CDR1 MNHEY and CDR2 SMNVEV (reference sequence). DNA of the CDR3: TGTGCCAGCAGTGACGACAGGAACACAGATACGCAGTATTTT. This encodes CASSDDRNTDTQYF.

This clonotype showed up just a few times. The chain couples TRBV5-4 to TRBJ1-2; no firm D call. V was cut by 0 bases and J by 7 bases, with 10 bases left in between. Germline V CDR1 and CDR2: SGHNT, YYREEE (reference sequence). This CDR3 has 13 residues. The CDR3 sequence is CASSLGSALGYTF. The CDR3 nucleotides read TGTGCCAGCAGCTTGGGGTCGGCGCTTGGCTACACCTTC.

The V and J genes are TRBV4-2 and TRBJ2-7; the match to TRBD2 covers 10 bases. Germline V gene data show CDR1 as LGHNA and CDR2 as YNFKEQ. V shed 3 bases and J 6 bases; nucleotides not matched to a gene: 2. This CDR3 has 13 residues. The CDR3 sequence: CASSQRLAGEQYF. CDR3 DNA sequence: TGTGCCAGCAGCCAGAGACTAGCGGGCGAGCAGTACTTC.

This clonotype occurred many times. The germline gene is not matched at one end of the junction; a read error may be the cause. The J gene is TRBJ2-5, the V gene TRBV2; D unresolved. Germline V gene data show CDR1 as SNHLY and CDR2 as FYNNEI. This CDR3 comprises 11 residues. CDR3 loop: CASRRTFEATF. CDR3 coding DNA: TGTGCCAGCAGGCGGACCTTTGAAGCAACCTTC. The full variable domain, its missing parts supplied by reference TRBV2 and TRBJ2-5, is EPEVTQTPSHQVTQMGQEVILRCVPISNHLYFYWYRQILGQKVEFLVSFYNNEISEKSEIFDDQFSVERPDGSNFTLKIRSTKLEDSAMYFCASRRTFEATFGPGTRLLVL.

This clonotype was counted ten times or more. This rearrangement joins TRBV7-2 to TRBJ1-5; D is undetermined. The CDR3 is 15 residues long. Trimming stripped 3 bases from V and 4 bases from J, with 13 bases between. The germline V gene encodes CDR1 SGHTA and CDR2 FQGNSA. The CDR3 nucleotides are TGTGCCAGCAGCTTGGACTCGGGCCCGAATCAGCCCCAGCATTTT. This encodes CASSLDSGPNQPQHF.

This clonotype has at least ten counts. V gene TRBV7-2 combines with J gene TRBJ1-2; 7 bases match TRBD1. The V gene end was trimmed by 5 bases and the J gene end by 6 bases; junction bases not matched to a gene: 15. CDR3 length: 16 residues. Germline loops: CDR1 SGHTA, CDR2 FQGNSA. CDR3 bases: TGTGCCAGCAGCACTAGACAGGGATTCGTTTTGAATGGCTACACCTTC. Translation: CASSTRQGFVLNGYTF.

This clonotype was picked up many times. The CDR3 is CASSPPSLDTQYF. The CDR3 DNA follows: TGTGCCAGCAGCCCCCCGTCTCTGGATACGCAGTATTTT. The V call is TRBV7-2, the J call TRBJ2-3; no firm D call. The V gene lost 5 bases and the J gene lost 6 bases, with 12 bases spanning the gap. CDR3 length equals 13 residues. CDR1 is SGHTA, CDR2 FQGNSA, per germline.

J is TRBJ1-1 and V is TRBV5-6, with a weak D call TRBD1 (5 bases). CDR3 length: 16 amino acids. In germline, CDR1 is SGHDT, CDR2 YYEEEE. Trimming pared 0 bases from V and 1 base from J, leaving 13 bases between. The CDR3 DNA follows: TGTGCCAGCAGCTTGGGGGGGATTTGGGGGAACACTGAAGCTTTCTTT. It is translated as CASSLGGIWGNTEAFF.

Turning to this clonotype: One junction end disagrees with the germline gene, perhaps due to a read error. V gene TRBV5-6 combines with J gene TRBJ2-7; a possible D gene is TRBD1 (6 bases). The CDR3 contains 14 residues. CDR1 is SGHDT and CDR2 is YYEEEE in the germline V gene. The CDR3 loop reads CASSLVTGAYELYF. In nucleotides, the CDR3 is TGTGCCAGCAGCTTGGTGACAGGAGCCTACGAGCTGTACTTC.

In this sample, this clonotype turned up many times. CDR3 loop: CASGLVSPGQGIYEQYF. The CDR3 bases are TGTGCTAGTGGTTTAGTCTCGCCGGGACAGGGGATCTACGAGCAGTACTTC. V and J are TRBV12-5 and TRBJ2-7; 10 nucleotides align to TRBD1. The CDR3 has 17 residues. CDR1 LGHNT and CDR2 FRNRAP come from the germline V gene. V lost 3 bases and J lost 3; bases outside the gene matches: 11.

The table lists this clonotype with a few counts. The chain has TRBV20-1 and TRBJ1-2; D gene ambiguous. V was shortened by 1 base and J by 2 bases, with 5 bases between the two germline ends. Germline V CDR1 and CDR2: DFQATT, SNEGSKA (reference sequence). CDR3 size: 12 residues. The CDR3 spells CSARGENYGYTF. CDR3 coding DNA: TGCAGTGCTAGAGGAGAGAACTATGGCTACACCTTC.

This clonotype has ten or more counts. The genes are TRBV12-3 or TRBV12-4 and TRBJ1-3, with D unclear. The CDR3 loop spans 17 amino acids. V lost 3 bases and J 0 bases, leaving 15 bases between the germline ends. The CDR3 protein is CASSFDPRKSSGNTIYF. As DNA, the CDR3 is TGTGCCAGCAGTTTCGACCCCAGGAAGAGCTCTGGAAACACCATATATTTT.

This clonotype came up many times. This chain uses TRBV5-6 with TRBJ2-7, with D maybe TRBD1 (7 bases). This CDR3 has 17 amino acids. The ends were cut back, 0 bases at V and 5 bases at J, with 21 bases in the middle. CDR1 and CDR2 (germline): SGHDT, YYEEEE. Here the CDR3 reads CASSLGLGGTDFDEQYF. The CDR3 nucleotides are TGTGCCAGCAGCTTGGGGTTGGGCGGGACAGACTTCGACGAGCAGTACTTC.

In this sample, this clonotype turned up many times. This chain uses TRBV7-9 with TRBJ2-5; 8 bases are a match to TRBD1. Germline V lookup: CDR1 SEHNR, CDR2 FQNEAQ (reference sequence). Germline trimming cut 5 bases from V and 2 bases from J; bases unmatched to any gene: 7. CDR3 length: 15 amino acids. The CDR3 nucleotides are TGTGCCAGCAGCGCCGGACAGGGCAATCAAGAGACCCAGTACTTC. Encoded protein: CASSAGQGNQETQYF.

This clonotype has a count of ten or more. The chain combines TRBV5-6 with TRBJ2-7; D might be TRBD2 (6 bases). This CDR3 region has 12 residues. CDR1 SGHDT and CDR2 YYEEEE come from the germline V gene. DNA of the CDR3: TGTGCGGCGGGACTCTTAAAGGGCGAGCAGTACTTC. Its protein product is CAAGLLKGEQYF.

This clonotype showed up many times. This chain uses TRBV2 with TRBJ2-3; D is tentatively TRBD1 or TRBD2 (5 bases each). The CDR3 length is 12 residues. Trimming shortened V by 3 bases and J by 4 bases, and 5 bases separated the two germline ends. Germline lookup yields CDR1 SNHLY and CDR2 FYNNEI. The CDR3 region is CASSEGADTQYF. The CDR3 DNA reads TGTGCCAGCAGTGAGGGGGCAGATACGCAGTATTTT.